The subject of this entry is one T cell receptor beta chain. Libraries were prepared by immunoSEQ multiplex PCR; TCRdb keeps only in-frame clonotypes and omits some of them. The table lists around 260,000 clones, approximately 86% of them singletons. The CDR3 sequence is 17 residues long. Trimming stripped 0 bases from V and 0 bases from J, with 10 bases between. Germline V gene sequence: CDR1 SGHRS, CDR2 YFSETQ. This record comes from a study of blood T cell repertoires in COVID-19. Study context: PBMCs, B-cell-depleted T cells, or T cells provided the cDNA or gDNA that made up the material.

Sequencing was carried out using peripheral blood. The chain uses TRBV5-1 and TRBJ2-6; maybe TRBD2 (5 bases). This receptor was identified in a human donor with COVID-19, enrolled during active disease. The donor label of this sample is uncertain. CDR3 sequence (DNA): TGCGCCAGCAGCTTGGTCGAGGGCCCCTCTGGGGCCAACGTCCTGACTTTC. Its protein is CASSLVEGPSGANVLTF.